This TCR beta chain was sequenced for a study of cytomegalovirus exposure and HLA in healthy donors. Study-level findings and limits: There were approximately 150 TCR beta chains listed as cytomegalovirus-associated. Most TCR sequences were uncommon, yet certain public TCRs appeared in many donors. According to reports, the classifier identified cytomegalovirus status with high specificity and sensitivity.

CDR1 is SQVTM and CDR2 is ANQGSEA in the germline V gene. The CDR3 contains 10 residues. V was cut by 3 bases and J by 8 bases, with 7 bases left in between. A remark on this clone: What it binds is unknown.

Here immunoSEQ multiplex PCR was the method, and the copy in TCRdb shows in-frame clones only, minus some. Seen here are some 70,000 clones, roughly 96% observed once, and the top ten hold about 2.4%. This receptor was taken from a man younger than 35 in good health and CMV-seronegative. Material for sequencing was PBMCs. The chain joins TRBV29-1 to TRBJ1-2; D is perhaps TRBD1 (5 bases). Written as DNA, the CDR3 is TGCAGCGTTGATGGGGGGGGCTACACCTTC. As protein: CSVDGGGYTF.